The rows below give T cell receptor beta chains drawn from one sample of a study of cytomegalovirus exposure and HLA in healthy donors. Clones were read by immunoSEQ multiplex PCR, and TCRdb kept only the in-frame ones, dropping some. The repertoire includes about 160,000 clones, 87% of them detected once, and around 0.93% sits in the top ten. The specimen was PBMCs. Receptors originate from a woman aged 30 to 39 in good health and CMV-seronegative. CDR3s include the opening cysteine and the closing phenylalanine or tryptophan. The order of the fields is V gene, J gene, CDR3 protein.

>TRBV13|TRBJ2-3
CASSLGGSGSPLDTQYF
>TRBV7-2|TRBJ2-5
CASSQGAQYF
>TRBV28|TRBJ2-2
CASIRAGGLLGELFF
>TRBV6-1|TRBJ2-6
CASLTALSRANVLTF
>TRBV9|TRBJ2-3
CASSVEGTSGTDTQYF
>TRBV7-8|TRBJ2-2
CATRGLLNTGELFF
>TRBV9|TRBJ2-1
CASTKGEGTYNEQFF
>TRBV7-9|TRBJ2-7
CASSSRTGRRDEQYF
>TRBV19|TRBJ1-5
CASSIGKAGYQPQHF
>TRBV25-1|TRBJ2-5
CASSHPLAGRGETQYF
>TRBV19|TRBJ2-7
CASTGTVPWEQYF
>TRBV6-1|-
CASDSGQRSYEQYF
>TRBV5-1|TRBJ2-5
CASSLDFWAETQYF
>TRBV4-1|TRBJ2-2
CASSQARLVAGELFF
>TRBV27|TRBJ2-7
CASKVQLPYEQYF
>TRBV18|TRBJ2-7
CASSPRNRGGDEQYF
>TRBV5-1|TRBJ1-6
CASRPRSTDSPLHF
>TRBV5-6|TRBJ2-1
CASSLELAGDEQFF
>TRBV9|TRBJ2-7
CASSVGGVNAYEQYF
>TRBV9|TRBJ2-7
CASSVAPSGNGYEQYF
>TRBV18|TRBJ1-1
CASSPQGTGASEAFF
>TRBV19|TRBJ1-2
CASRRQVQTDYGYTF
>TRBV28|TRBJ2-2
CASSFFLGLAGGQTGELFF
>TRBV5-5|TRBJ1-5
CASSLWAGQNQPQHF
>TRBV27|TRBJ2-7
CASRRMGQGYEQYF
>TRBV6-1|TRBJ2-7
CASSEAGAGKGEQYF
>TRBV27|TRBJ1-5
CASRYQGRNQPQHF
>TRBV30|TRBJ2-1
CAWTAGTSGYNEQFF
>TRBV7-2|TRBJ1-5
CASSLGQLYQPQHF
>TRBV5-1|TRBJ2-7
CASSFWTWDEQYF
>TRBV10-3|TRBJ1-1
CAIRVTGLNTEAFF
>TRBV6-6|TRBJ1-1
CASLRDRAGNTEAFF
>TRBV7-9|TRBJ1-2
CASSLTGLRDGYTF
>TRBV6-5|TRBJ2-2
CASRTGGYTGELFF
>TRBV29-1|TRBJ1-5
CSVQGFPRSPKEEVGNQPQHF